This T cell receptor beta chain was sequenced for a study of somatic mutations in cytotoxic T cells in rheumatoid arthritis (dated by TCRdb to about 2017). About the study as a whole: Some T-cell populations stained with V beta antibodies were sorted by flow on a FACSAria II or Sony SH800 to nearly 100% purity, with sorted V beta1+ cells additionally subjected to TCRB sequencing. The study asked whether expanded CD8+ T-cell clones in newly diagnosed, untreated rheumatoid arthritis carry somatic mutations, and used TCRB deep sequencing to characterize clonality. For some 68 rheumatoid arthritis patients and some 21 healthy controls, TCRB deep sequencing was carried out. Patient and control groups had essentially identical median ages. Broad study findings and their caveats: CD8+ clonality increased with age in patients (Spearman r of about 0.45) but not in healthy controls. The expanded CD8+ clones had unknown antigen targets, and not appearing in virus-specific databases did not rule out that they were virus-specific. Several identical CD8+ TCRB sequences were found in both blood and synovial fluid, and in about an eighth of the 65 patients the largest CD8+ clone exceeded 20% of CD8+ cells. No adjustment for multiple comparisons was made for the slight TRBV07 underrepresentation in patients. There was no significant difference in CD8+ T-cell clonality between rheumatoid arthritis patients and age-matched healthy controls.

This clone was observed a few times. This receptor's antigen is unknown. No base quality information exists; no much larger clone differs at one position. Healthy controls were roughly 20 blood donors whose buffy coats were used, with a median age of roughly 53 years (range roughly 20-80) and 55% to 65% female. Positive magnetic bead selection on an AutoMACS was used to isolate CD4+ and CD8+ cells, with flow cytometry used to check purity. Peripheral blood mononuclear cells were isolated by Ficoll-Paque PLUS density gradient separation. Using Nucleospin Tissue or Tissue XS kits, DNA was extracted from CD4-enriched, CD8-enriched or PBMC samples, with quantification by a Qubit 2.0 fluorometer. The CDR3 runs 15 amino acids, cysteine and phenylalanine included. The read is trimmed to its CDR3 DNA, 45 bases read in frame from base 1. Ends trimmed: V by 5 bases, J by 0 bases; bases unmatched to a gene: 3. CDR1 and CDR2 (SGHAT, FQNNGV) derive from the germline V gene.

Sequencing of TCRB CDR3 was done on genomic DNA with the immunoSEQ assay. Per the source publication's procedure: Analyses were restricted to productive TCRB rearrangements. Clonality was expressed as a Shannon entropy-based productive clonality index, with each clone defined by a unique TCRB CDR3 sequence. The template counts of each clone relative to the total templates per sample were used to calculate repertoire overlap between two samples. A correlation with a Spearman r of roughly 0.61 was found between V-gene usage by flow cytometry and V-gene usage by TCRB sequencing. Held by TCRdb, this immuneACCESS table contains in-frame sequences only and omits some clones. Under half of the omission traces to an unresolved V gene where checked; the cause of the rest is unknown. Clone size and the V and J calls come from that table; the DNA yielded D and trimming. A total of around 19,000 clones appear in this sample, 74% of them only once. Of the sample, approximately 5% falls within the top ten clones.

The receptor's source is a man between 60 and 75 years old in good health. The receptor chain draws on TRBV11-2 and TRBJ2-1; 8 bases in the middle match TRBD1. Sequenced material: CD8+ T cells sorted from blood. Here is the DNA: TGTGCCAGCAGCCGAGGGACAGGCTCCTACAATGAGCAGTTCTTC. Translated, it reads CASSRGTGSYNEQFF.